This entry describes one TCR beta chain. Its target is not known. This sample stems from a study of response to subunit inactivated influenza vaccine. The study, taken as a whole, reports: Each seasonal influenza vaccination recruits few new T cells, the authors suggested.

MiXCR was run by TCRdb on the RT-PCR reads, yielding one entry per CDR3 protein. The data hold roughly 650,000 distinct CDR3 sequences, with less than 20% observed a single time. The TCR comes from a middle-aged man who received an inactivated influenza vaccine. This specimen was PBMCs from blood, taken 12 days after vaccination.

CDR3 nucleotides: TGTGCCAGCAGGCGGCTGAACACTGAAGCTTTCTTT. Protein product: CASRRLNTEAFF. This chain links TRBV2 with TRBJ1-1; D gene unclear. CDR3 size: 12 residues. Trimming stripped 6 bases from V and 0 bases from J, with 5 bases between. CDR1 is SNHLY and CDR2 is FYNNEI in the germline V gene.